These T cell receptor beta chains were read from a single sample in a study of CD8 T cells in ankylosing spondylitis. In TCRdb, the 5' RACE reads were re-called with MiXCR into one record per CDR3 protein. The table shows roughly 700,000 distinct CDR3 sequences, with under 20% occurring only once. The source material was blood, either unsorted or a sorted T cell fraction (not recorded which). All receptors derive from a male donor with ankylosing spondylitis. Both conserved end residues are part of each CDR3. Each record gives: V gene, clone size, J gene, D gene, CDR3 DNA, CDR3 protein. The D gene is left open where the match is weak. Clone size is stated in some rows and not others, as once, few, many or a class when expanded.

v_gene: TRBV6-6; abundance: NA; j_gene: TRBJ2-1; d_gene: NA; CDR3nt: TGTGCCAGCATGAGGCAGTTGGCCAATGAGCAGTTCTTC; CDR3aa: CASMRQLANEQFF
v_gene: TRBV7-2; abundance: NA; j_gene: TRBJ2-7; d_gene: NA; CDR3nt: TGTGCCAGCAGCTGGGGGTCAGCCCCTTCACCCTACGAGCAGTACTTC; CDR3aa: CASSWGSAPSPYEQYF
v_gene: TRBV6-4; abundance: few; j_gene: TRBJ2-1; d_gene: NA; CDR3nt: TGTGCCAGCAGTGCGGGGATATACAATGAGCAGTTCTTC; CDR3aa: CASSAGIYNEQFF
v_gene: TRBV30; abundance: NA; j_gene: TRBJ1-2; d_gene: NA; CDR3nt: TGTGCCTGGGGAGTCGTTTATGGCTACACCTTC; CDR3aa: CAWGVVYGYTF
v_gene: TRBV5-1; abundance: few; j_gene: TRBJ2-7; d_gene: NA; CDR3nt: TGCGCCAGCAGCTTGGGGTCTGGGGGGCAGCAGTACTTC; CDR3aa: CASSLGSGGQQYF
v_gene: TRBV5-1; abundance: NA; j_gene: TRBJ2-4; d_gene: TRBD1; CDR3nt: TGCGCCAGCAGCCTTCGGACAGGGGAGGTCATTCAGTACTTC; CDR3aa: CASSLRTGEVIQYF
v_gene: TRBV13; abundance: NA; j_gene: TRBJ1-6; d_gene: NA; CDR3nt: TGTGCCAGCAGCTTAGGTTGGGTGGATTCACCCCTCCACTTT; CDR3aa: CASSLGWVDSPLHF
v_gene: TRBV30; abundance: NA; j_gene: TRBJ1-1; d_gene: TRBD1; CDR3nt: TGTGCCTGGAGCAAAGGACAGGGTGGGGGCACTGAAGCTTTCTTT; CDR3aa: CAWSKGQGGGTEAFF
v_gene: TRBV20-1; abundance: NA; j_gene: TRBJ1-5; d_gene: NA; CDR3nt: TGCAGTGCTAGCCCAAGACGGGCCGGTCAGCCCCAGCATTTT; CDR3aa: CSASPRRAGQPQHF
v_gene: TRBV3-1; abundance: few; j_gene: TRBJ1-2; d_gene: NA; CDR3nt: TGTGCCAGCAGCCAAGGTGGGGTGCTTAACTATGGCTACACCTTC; CDR3aa: CASSQGGVLNYGYTF
v_gene: TRBV19; abundance: once; j_gene: TRBJ2-2; d_gene: NA; CDR3nt: TGTGCCAGTGCCGGAGCGAGGAACACCGGGGAGCTGTTTTTT; CDR3aa: CASAGARNTGELFF
v_gene: TRBV3-1; abundance: few; j_gene: TRBJ2-7; d_gene: NA; CDR3nt: TGTGCCAGCAGCCCCGACCCGGACTTACACTACGAGCAGTACTTC; CDR3aa: CASSPDPDLHYEQYF
v_gene: TRBV4-1; abundance: NA; j_gene: TRBJ2-1; d_gene: TRBD2; CDR3nt: TGCGCCAGCAGCCAAACTTTAAAGCGGGAGAGTTCGGCTTCGGAGTTCTTC; CDR3aa: CASSQTLKRESSASEFF
v_gene: TRBV28; abundance: NA; j_gene: TRBJ2-7; d_gene: TRBD2; CDR3nt: TGTGCCAGCAGTACGAGCGGGAGGCCCCCCTACGAGCAGTACTTC; CDR3aa: CASSTSGRPPYEQYF
v_gene: TRBV5-5; abundance: few; j_gene: TRBJ1-1; d_gene: NA; CDR3nt: TGTGCCAGCAGCCGACTTTTCGAGAACACTGAAGCTTTCTTT; CDR3aa: CASSRLFENTEAFF
v_gene: TRBV20-1; abundance: few; j_gene: TRBJ2-5; d_gene: NA; CDR3nt: TGCAGTACAGGGCAAGGGCAAGAGACCCAGTACTTC; CDR3aa: CSTGQGQETQYF
v_gene: TRBV27; abundance: NA; j_gene: TRBJ2-7; d_gene: TRBD1; CDR3nt: TGTGCCAGCAGTTCCCCCGGGACAGACACCTACGAGCAGTACTTC; CDR3aa: CASSSPGTDTYEQYF
v_gene: TRBV5-1; abundance: NA; j_gene: TRBJ2-3; d_gene: TRBD2; CDR3nt: TGCGCCAGCAAAATAGCGGGGGGAGGAGATACGCAGTATTTT; CDR3aa: CASKIAGGGDTQYF
v_gene: TRBV7-9; abundance: few; j_gene: TRBJ2-7; d_gene: TRBD2; CDR3nt: TGTGCCAGCAGCTACTTCAGCGGGAGCAGGGACGAGCAGTACTTC; CDR3aa: CASSYFSGSRDEQYF
v_gene: TRBV5-1; abundance: NA; j_gene: TRBJ1-2; d_gene: NA; CDR3nt: TGCGCCAGCAGCTTGGAGGCCGGAGCCGCGGAGGGCTACACCTTC; CDR3aa: CASSLEAGAAEGYTF
v_gene: TRBV7-2; abundance: few; j_gene: TRBJ2-5; d_gene: NA; CDR3nt: TGTGCCAGCAGCTTAGCCCCAAAAGAGACCCAGTACTTC; CDR3aa: CASSLAPKETQYF
v_gene: TRBV5-4; abundance: NA; j_gene: TRBJ1-1; d_gene: TRBD1; CDR3nt: TGTGCCAGCAGCACCACGACAGGGGGCACTGAAGCTTTCTTT; CDR3aa: CASSTTTGGTEAFF
v_gene: TRBV12-3/TRBV12-4; abundance: few; j_gene: TRBJ1-1; d_gene: NA; CDR3nt: TGTGCCAGCAGCTTACCGGGGGTCTCAATGAACACTGAAGTTTTCTTT; CDR3aa: CASSLPGVSMNTEVFF
v_gene: TRBV4-2; abundance: few; j_gene: TRBJ1-2; d_gene: TRBD1; CDR3nt: TGTGCCAGCAGCCAAGAGATGAGACAGGGGAGCGATGGCTACACCTTC; CDR3aa: CASSQEMRQGSDGYTF
v_gene: TRBV20-1; abundance: NA; j_gene: TRBJ2-1; d_gene: TRBD2; CDR3nt: TGCAGTGCTAGACCCCTAGCGGGAGCAGGGTACAATGAGCAGTTCTTC; CDR3aa: CSARPLAGAGYNEQFF
v_gene: TRBV4-1; abundance: NA; j_gene: TRBJ2-7; d_gene: TRBD1; CDR3nt: TGCGCCAGCAGCCAAGTAGTCTTCGGGGGACAGGGCTTCTACGAGCAGTACTTC; CDR3aa: CASSQVVFGGQGFYEQYF
v_gene: TRBV6-1; abundance: few; j_gene: TRBJ2-7; d_gene: NA; CDR3nt: TGTGCCAGCAGTGGCCGGGAGCACTACGAGCAGTACTTC; CDR3aa: CASSGREHYEQYF
v_gene: TRBV9; abundance: few; j_gene: TRBJ2-2; d_gene: NA; CDR3nt: TGTGCCAGCAGCGTGGAGTGGGCGGAAAACACCGGGGAGCTGTTTTTT; CDR3aa: CASSVEWAENTGELFF
v_gene: TRBV4-1; abundance: NA; j_gene: TRBJ1-2; d_gene: NA; CDR3nt: TGCGCCAGCAGCCAGGCGCCGGGGACCTATGGCTACACCTTC; CDR3aa: CASSQAPGTYGYTF
v_gene: TRBV5-5; abundance: NA; j_gene: TRBJ1-2; d_gene: NA; CDR3nt: TGTGCCAGCAGCCTAACCGGGACAACCGATAACTATGGCTACACCTTC; CDR3aa: CASSLTGTTDNYGYTF
v_gene: TRBV27; abundance: few; j_gene: TRBJ2-1; d_gene: NA; CDR3nt: TGTGCCAGCAGCAGAGAGGGGGTTTTGAGCTCCTACAATGAGCAGTTCTTC; CDR3aa: CASSREGVLSSYNEQFF
v_gene: TRBV4-3; abundance: few; j_gene: TRBJ2-1; d_gene: NA; CDR3nt: TGCGCCAGCAGCCCTAATAACTACAATGAGCAGTTCTTC; CDR3aa: CASSPNNYNEQFF
v_gene: TRBV6-1; abundance: few; j_gene: TRBJ1-1; d_gene: TRBD1; CDR3nt: TGTGCCAGCAGTACAGGGACAGCTGGATCGGAGGCTTTCTTT; CDR3aa: CASSTGTAGSEAFF
v_gene: TRBV6-2/TRBV6-3; abundance: many; j_gene: TRBJ2-1; d_gene: NA; CDR3nt: TGTGCCAGCAGTTCGCATGTTGGGGGGAATGAGCAGTTCTTC; CDR3aa: CASSSHVGGNEQFF
v_gene: TRBV20-1; abundance: NA; j_gene: TRBJ2-7; d_gene: TRBD1; CDR3nt: TGCAGTGCTAGAGGGAAAGGACAGGGGCTCTACGAGCAGTACTTC; CDR3aa: CSARGKGQGLYEQYF
v_gene: TRBV29-1; abundance: many; j_gene: TRBJ2-7; d_gene: TRBD1; CDR3nt: TGCAGCGTGGGATTACAGGGGCGATACTCCTACGAGCAGTACTTC; CDR3aa: CSVGLQGRYSYEQYF
v_gene: TRBV12-3/TRBV12-4; abundance: NA; j_gene: TRBJ2-1; d_gene: NA; CDR3nt: TGTGCCAGCAGTTTATCGGGGCTGAGCAATGAGCAGTTCTTC; CDR3aa: CASSLSGLSNEQFF
v_gene: TRBV12-3/TRBV12-4; abundance: many; j_gene: TRBJ2-2; d_gene: TRBD2; CDR3nt: TGTGCCAGCGGAGGGACTAGCGGGAGAGGGGCCGGGGAGCTGTTTTTT; CDR3aa: CASGGTSGRGAGELFF
v_gene: TRBV7-2; abundance: many; j_gene: TRBJ1-6; d_gene: NA; CDR3nt: TGTGCCAGCAGCTTTGTCGACGGAGTTCAGGCGAATTCACCCCTCCACTTT; CDR3aa: CASSFVDGVQANSPLHF
v_gene: TRBV12-3/TRBV12-4; abundance: few; j_gene: TRBJ1-3; d_gene: TRBD1; CDR3nt: TGTGCCAGCAGTCTCGACAGGGCCCCTGGAAACACCATATATTTT; CDR3aa: CASSLDRAPGNTIYF
v_gene: TRBV5-1; abundance: few; j_gene: TRBJ1-4; d_gene: NA; CDR3nt: TGCGCCAGCAGCTTGGTCGACTTTAATGAAAAACTGTTTTTT; CDR3aa: CASSLVDFNEKLFF
v_gene: TRBV4-1; abundance: few; j_gene: TRBJ1-1; d_gene: NA; CDR3nt: TGCGCCAGCAGCCAAGAAATTCCGGGGGCGGGCACTGAAGCTTTCTTT; CDR3aa: CASSQEIPGAGTEAFF